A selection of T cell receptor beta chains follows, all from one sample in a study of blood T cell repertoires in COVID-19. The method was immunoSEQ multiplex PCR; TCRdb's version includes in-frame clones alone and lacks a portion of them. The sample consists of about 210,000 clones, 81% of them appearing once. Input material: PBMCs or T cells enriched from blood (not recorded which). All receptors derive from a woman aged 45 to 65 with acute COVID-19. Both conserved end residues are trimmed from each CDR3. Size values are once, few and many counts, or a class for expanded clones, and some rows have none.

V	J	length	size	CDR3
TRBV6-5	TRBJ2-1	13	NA	ASRRTDISYNEQF
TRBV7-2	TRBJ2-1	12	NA	ASSPQLVSHEQF
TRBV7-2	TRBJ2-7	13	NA	ASSLTGQDPYEQY
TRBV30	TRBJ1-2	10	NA	AWATGFHGYI
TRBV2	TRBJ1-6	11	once	ASSGEGGSPLH
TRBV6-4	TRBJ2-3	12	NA	ASSPGLEADTQY
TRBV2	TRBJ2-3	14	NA	ASSSTLAGGTDTQY
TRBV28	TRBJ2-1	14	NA	ASRSRTSGNTNEQF
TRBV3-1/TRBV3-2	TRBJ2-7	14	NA	ASSQGSGQGTGEQY
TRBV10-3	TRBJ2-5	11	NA	AISVEVQETQY
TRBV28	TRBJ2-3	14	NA	ASSRLTGGSTDTQY
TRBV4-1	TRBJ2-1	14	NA	ASSQDGSGSSNEQF